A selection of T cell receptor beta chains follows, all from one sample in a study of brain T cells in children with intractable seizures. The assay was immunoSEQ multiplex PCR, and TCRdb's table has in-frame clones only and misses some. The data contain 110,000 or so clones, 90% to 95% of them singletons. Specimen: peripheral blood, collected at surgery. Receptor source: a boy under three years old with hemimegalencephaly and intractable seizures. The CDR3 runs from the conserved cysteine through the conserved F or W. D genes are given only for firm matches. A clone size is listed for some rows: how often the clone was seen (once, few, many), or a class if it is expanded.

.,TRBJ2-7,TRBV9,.,TGTGCCAGCAGCGTAGCGCCCTCCTACGAGCAGTACTTC,CASSVAPSYEQYF
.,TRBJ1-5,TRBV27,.,TGTGCCAGCAGTTTTCAGGGACGCAATCAGCCCCAGCATTTT,CASSFQGRNQPQHF
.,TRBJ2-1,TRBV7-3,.,TGTGCCAGCAGCTTAACGCTTAGGGGAGACAATGAGCAGTTCTTC,CASSLTLRGDNEQFF
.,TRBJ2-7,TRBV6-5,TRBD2,TGTGCCAGCAGCCAACCCGGAGCGGGAGCCTACGAGCAGTACTTC,CASSQPGAGAYEQYF
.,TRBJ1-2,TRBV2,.,TGTGCCAGCAGTGAATTCGTCAGTCTCAACTATGGCTACACCTTC,CASSEFVSLNYGYTF
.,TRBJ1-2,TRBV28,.,TGTGCCAGCAGTTTAAGTCGAGGTGGGAGGTATGGCTACACCTTC,CASSLSRGGRYGYTF
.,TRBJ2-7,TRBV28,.,TGTGCCAGCCGGGACTCAACCTACGAGCAGTACTTC,CASRDSTYEQYF
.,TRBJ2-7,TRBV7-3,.,TGTGCCAGCAGCTTAGGCTGGGACTACGAGCAGTACTTC,CASSLGWDYEQYF
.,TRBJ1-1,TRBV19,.,TGTGCCAGTAGTAGGGGGGCGGCTCGGCTTACGAACACTGAAGCTTTCTTT,CASSRGAARLTNTEAFF
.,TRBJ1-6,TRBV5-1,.,TGCGCCAGCAGCCTAGAACGGGGCCCCAATTCACCCCTCCACTTT,CASSLERGPNSPLHF
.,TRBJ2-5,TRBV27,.,TGTGCCAGCAGTTTTCGGGACTCACCGAGAGAGACCCAGTACTTC,CASSFRDSPRETQYF
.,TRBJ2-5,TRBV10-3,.,TGTGCCATCAGGGACCGGGTCCTAGAACAAGAGACCCAGTACTTC,CAIRDRVLEQETQYF
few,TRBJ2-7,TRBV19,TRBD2,TGTGCCAGTAGTAGGACTAGCGGGAGCGAGCAGTACTTC,CASSRTSGSEQYF
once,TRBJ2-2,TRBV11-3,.,TGTGCCAGCAGCTTAACAACAGGGAGCGGGGAGCTGTTTTTT,CASSLTTGSGELFF
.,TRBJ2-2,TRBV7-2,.,TGTGCCAGCAGCTTAGGGGGAAGGAACACCGGGGAGCTGTTTTTT,CASSLGGRNTGELFF
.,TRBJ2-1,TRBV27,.,TGTGCCTCCCGTAGCTTTGGCCTCTACAATGAGCAGTTCTTC,CASRSFGLYNEQFF
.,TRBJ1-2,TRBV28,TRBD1,TGTGCCAGCAGTTTAATGAGGGGGCCCTTCTATGGCTACACCTTC,CASSLMRGPFYGYTF
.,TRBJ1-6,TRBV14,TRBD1,TGTGCCAGCAGCGACAGGGGGGATTCACCCCTCCACTTT,CASSDRGDSPLHF
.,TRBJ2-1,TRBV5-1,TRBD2,TGCGCCAGCAGCTGGGGACTAGCGGGAGGACGCAATGAGCAGTTCTTC,CASSWGLAGGRNEQFF
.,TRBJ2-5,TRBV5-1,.,TGCGCCAGCAGCTTGAACCAGATACTAAAAGAGACCCAGTACTTC,CASSLNQILKETQYF
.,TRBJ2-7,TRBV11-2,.,TGTGCCAGCAGCTTAGATTACCCCCCCCTATACGAGCAGTACTTC,CASSLDYPPLYEQYF
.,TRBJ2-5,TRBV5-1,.,TGCGCCAGCAGCTTGAGTAGTATGTGGTACCAAGAGACCCAGTACTTC,CASSLSSMWYQETQYF
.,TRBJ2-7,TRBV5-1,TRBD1,TGCGCCAGCAGCTACCGGACAGGGGAAGGGGAGCAGTACTTC,CASSYRTGEGEQYF
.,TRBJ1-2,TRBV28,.,TGTGCCAGCAGACTGGGGCTTGCTAACTATGGCTACACCTTC,CASRLGLANYGYTF
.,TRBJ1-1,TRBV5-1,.,TGCGCCAGCAGCTTGGGAGGGGGTTTGGACACTGAAGCTTTCTTT,CASSLGGGLDTEAFF
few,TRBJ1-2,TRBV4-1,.,TGCGCCAGCAGCCCCCAGGATGTGCTCTATGGCTACACCTTC,CASSPQDVLYGYTF
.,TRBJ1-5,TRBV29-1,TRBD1,TGCAGCGTTGAGCCCGGCGGGAGGTCAGAAACCCGGGACAGGGGATGGGGCAATCAGCCCCAGCATTTT,CSVEPGGRSETRDRGWGNQPQHF
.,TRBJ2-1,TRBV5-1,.,TGCGCCAGCAGCCTTCTCTCCCGATACAATGAGCAGTTCTTC,CASSLLSRYNEQFF
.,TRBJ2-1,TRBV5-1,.,TGCGCCAGCACGGCGGGGTCGTCCTACAATGAGCAGTTCTTC,CASTAGSSYNEQFF
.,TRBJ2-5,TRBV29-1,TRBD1,TGCAGCGTTGATAGGGGACAGGGGAGAGAGACCCAGTACTTC,CSVDRGQGRETQYF
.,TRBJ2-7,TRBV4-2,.,TGTGCCAGCAGCCAAGTCCCAGCGGGTCCGGAGATGAAACCCTACGAGCAGTACTTC,CASSQVPAGPEMKPYEQYF
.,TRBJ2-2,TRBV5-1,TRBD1,TGCGCCAGCAGCTCGACAGGGGCTGGCGGGGAGCTGTTTTTT,CASSSTGAGGELFF
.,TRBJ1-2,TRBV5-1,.,TGCGCCAGCAGCCCCGGACCCGTAGGCTATGGCTACACCTTC,CASSPGPVGYGYTF
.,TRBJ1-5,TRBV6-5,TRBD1,TGTGCCAGCGGAATTATACAGGGGGGTGGACAGCCCCAGCATTTT,CASGIIQGGGQPQHF
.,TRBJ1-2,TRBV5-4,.,TGTGCCAGCAGCTTGGGGGCAGGGCCCTATGGCTACACCTTC,CASSLGAGPYGYTF
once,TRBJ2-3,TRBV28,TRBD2,TGTGCCAGCAGTCCACGAGGTGATAGCGGGAGCACAGATACGCAGTATTTT,CASSPRGDSGSTDTQYF
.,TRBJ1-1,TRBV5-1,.,TGCGCCAGCAGCTTGGTGGGAGGAGGGACTGAAGCTTTCTTT,CASSLVGGGTEAFF
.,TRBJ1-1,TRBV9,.,TGTGCCAGCAGGGGCGTGGGGGACACTGAAGCTTTCTTT,CASRGVGDTEAFF
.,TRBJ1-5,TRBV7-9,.,TGTGCCAGCAGCGGAGGGGGGGACACGGGTTATAGCAATCAGCCCCAGCATTTT,CASSGGGDTGYSNQPQHF
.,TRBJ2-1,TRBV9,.,TGTGCCAGCAGCCCTGGGTACAATGAGCAGTTCTTC,CASSPGYNEQFF
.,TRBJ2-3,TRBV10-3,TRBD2,TGTGCCACCCTGAGGACTAGCGGCACAGATACGCAGTATTTT,CATLRTSGTDTQYF
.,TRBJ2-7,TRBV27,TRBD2,TGTGCCAGCAGTTCTCCTAGCGGGAGCCCTCACGAGCAGTACTTC,CASSSPSGSPHEQYF
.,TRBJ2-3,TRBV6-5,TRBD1,TGTGCCAGCAGCACAGGGGGAGGCACAGATACGCAGTATTTT,CASSTGGGTDTQYF
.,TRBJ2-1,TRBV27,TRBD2,TGTGCCAGCAGTCGATTTCTGGGTAGCGGGAATGAGCAGTTCTTC,CASSRFLGSGNEQFF
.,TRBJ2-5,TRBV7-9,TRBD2,TGTGCCAGCAGCCTTTGGGGACTAGCGGAAGAGACCCAGTACTTC,CASSLWGLAEETQYF
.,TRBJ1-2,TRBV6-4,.,TGTGCCAGCAGTCCACAAGTGATCTTCTCAGGGGAAGGCTACACCTTC,CASSPQVIFSGEGYTF